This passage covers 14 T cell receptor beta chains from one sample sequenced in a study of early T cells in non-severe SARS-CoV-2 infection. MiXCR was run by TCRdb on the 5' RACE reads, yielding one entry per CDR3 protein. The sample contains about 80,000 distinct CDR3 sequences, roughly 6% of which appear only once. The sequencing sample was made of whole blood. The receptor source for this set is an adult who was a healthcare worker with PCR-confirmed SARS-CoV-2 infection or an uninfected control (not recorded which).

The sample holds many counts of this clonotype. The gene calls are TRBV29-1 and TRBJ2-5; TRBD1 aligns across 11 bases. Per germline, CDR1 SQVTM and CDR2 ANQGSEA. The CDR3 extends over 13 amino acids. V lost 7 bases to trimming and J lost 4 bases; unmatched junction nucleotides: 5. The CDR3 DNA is TGCAGCGCTCCGGGACAGGGGGGAGAGACCCAGTACTTC. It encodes CSAPGQGGETQYF.

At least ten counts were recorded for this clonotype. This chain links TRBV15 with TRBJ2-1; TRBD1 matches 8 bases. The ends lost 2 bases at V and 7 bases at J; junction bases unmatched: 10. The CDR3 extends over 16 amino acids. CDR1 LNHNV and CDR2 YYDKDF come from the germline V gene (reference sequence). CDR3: CATSRPDRGGWNEQFF. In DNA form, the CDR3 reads TGTGCCACCAGCAGACCAGACAGGGGAGGATGGAATGAGCAGTTCTTC.

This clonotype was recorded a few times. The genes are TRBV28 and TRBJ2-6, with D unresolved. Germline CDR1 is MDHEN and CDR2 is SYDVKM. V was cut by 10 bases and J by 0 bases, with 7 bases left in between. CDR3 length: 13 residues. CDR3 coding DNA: TGTGCCACCGAGCTCTCTGGGGCCAACGTCCTGACTTTC. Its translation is CATELSGANVLTF. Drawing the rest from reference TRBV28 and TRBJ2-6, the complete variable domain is DVKVTQSSRYLVKRTGEKVFLECVQDMDHENMFWYRQDPGLGLRLIYFSYDVKMKEKGDIPEGYSVSREKKERFSLILESASTNQTSMYLCATELSGANVLTFGAGSRLTVL.

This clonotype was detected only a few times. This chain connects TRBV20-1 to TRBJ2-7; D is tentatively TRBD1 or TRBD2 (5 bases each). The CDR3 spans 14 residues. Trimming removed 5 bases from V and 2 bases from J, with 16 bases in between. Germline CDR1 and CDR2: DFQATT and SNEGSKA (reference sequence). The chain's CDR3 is CSAPVGTRTYEQYF. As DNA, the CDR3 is TGCAGTGCTCCAGTCGGGACGCGAACCTACGAGCAGTACTTC.

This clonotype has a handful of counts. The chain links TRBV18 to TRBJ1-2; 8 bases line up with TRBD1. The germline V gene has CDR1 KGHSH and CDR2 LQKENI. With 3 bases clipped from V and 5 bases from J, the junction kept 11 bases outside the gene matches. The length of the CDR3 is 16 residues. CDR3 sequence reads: CASSPILQGAEYGYTF. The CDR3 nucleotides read TGTGCCAGCTCACCGATTCTGCAGGGGGCAGAATATGGCTACACCTTC.

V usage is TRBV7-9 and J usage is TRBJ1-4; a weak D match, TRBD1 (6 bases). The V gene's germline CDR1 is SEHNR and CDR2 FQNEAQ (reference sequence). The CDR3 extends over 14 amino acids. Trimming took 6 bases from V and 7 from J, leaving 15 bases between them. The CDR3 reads CASSFGGKVEKLFF. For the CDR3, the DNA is TGTGCCAGCAGTTTCGGGGGCAAGGTTGAAAAACTGTTTTTT.

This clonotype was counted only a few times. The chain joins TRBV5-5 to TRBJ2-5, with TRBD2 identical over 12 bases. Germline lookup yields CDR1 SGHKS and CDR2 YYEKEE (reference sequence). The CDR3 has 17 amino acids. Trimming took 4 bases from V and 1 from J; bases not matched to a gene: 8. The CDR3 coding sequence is TGTGCCAGCAGCCCGAAGGGACTAGCGGGCCTCCAAGAGACCCAGTACTTC. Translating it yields CASSPKGLAGLQETQYF.

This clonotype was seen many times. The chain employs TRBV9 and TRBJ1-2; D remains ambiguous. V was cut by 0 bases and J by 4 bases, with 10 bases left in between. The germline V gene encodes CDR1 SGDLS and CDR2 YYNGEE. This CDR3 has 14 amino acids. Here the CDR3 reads CASSVGAETYGYTF. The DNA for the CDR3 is TGTGCCAGCAGCGTAGGGGCAGAGACCTATGGCTACACCTTC.

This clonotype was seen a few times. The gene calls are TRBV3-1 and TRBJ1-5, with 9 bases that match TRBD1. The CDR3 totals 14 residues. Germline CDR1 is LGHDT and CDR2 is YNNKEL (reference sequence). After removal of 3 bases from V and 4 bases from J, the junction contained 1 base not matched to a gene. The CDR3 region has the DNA TGTGCCAGCAGCCACGGGACAGGGAATCAGCCCCAGCATTTT. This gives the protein CASSHGTGNQPQHF. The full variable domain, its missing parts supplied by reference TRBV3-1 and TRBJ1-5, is DTAVSQTPKYLVTQMGNDKSIKCEQNLGHDTMYWYKQDSKKFLKIMFSYNNKELIINETVPNRFSPKSPDKAHLNLHINSLELGDSAVYFCASSHGTGNQPQHFGDGTRLSIL.

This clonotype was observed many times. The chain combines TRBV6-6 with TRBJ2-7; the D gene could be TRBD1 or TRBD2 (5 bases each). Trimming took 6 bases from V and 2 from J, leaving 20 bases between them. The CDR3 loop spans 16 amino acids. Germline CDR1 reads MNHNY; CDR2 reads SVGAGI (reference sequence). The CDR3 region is CASRKGQGTATYEQYF. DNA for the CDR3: TGTGCCAGCAGAAAGGGGCAAGGGACGGCAACCTACGAGCAGTACTTC.

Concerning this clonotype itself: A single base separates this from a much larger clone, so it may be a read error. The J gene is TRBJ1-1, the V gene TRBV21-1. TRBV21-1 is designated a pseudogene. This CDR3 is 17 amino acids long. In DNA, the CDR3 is TGTGCCAGCAGCAAATATGGCACCGCCGGACCGAACACTGAAGCTTTCTTT. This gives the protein CASSKYGTAGPNTEAFF.

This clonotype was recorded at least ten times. DNA for the CDR3: TGTGCCAGCAGCTTAGTCCCCGTTGGGGGCTCCTACGAGCAGTACTTC. Translating it yields CASSLVPVGGSYEQYF. This sequence joins TRBV11-2 and TRBJ2-7; the D gene could be TRBD1 or TRBD2 (5 bases each). Trimming took 1 base from V and 0 from J, leaving 13 bases between them. The CDR3 extends over 16 amino acids. Germline CDR1 and CDR2: SGHAT and FQNNGV. The whole variable domain, remainder taken from reference TRBV11-2 and TRBJ2-7, is EAGVAQSPRYKIIEKRQSVAFWCNPISGHATLYWYQQILGQGPKLLIQFQNNGVVDDSQLPKDRFSAERLKGVDSTLKIQPAKLEDSAVYLCASSLVPVGGSYEQYFGPGTRLTVT.

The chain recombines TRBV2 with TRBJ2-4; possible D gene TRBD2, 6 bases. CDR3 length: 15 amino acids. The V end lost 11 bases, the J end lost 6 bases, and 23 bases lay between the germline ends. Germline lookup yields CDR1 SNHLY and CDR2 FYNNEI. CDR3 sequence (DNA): TGTGCCGGTCGCCGGGACTCGACCCGCGGAAACATTCAGTACTTC. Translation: CAGRRDSTRGNIQYF.

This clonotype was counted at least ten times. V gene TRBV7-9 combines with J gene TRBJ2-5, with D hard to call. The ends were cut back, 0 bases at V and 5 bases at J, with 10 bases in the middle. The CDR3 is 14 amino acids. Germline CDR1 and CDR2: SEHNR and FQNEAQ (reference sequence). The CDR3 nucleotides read TGTGCCAGCAGCTTAGCCCGAGACGAGGAGACCCAGTACTTC. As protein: CASSLARDEETQYF.